The 31 T cell receptor beta chains in this list originate from one sample, sequenced in a study of cytomegalovirus exposure and HLA in healthy donors. Some clones are missing from TCRdb's copy, which holds only in-frame ones; the method was immunoSEQ multiplex PCR. Among 190,000 or so clones listed, around 83% were seen once. Sequencing was carried out using PBMCs. The receptor source for this set is a woman in her 30s in good health and CMV-seropositive.

V and J are TRBV9 and TRBJ2-1; 11 nucleotides line up with TRBD1. Germline V gene data show CDR1 as SGDLS and CDR2 as YYNGEE. The CDR3 sequence is 14 residues long. The trim removed 6 bases at V and 8 bases at J, leaving 7 bases unmatched. The CDR3 protein is CASKGWTGGDEQFF. CDR3 DNA sequence: TGTGCCAGCAAAGGATGGACAGGGGGCGATGAGCAGTTCTTC.

This chain links TRBV15 with TRBJ2-7, with D maybe TRBD1 (6 bases). V was cut by 0 bases and J by 5 bases, with 14 bases left in between. The CDR3 extends over 15 amino acids. The germline gives CDR1 LNHNV, CDR2 YYDKDF (reference sequence). The CDR3 coding sequence is TGTGCCACCAGCAGAGATGAGGGGGAGATCGACGAGCAGTACTTC. Protein: CATSRDEGEIDEQYF.

V usage is TRBV19 and J usage is TRBJ1-2; no clear D gene. The CDR3 sequence is 14 residues long. The germline V gene has CDR1 LNHDA and CDR2 SQIVND (reference sequence). V shed 0 bases and J shed 0 bases, with 5 bases lying between them. CDR3 nucleotides: TGTGCCAGTAGTATAGATGCTACTAACTATGGCTACACCTTC. It yields the protein CASSIDATNYGYTF. Full variable domain (rest looked up from reference TRBV19 and TRBJ1-2): DGGITQSPKYLFRKEGQNVTLSCEQNLNHDAMYWYRQDPGQGLRLIYYSQIVNDFQKGDIAEGYSVSREKKESFPLTVTSAQKNPTAFYLCASSIDATNYGYTFGSGTRLTVV.

The chain couples TRBV12-5 to TRBJ2-3; D is unresolved. The germline V gene encodes CDR1 LGHNT and CDR2 FRNRAP. This CDR3 comprises 14 residues. V was trimmed by 2 bases and J by 2 bases, leaving 8 bases between them. The CDR3 region is CASGLNRDTDTQYF. The CDR3 nucleotides are TGTGCTAGTGGTTTGAATCGCGACACAGATACGCAGTATTTT.

The chain recombines TRBV7-9 with TRBJ2-1; 10 nucleotides agree with TRBD2. The CDR3 consists of 14 residues. The J segment lost 4 bases and the V segment lost 7 bases, leaving 4 bases of the junction unmatched. CDR1 is SEHNR, CDR2 FQNEAQ, per germline (reference sequence). The CDR3 nucleotides read TGTGCCAGCATAAGAGCGGGAGGGTACAATGAGCAGTTCTTC. Protein sequence: CASIRAGGYNEQFF.

This clone has just one count. This chain connects TRBV6-5 to TRBJ1-1; 10 nucleotides match TRBD1. Germline V CDR1 and CDR2: MNHEY, SVGAGI. The CDR3 has 15 amino acids. Trimming took 0 bases from V and 11 from J; bases not matched to a gene: 9. The CDR3 loop is CASSYSGETGGDAFF. CDR3 sequence (DNA): TGTGCCAGCAGTTACTCGGGGGAGACAGGGGGCGATGCTTTCTTT.

The chain's CDR3 is CASSEEPGLNTEAFF. CDR3 sequence (DNA): TGTGCCAGCAGTGAAGAGCCCGGGTTGAACACTGAAGCTTTCTTT. This rearrangement joins TRBV2 to TRBJ1-1; D is ambiguous. The CDR3 sequence is 15 residues long. Germline loops: CDR1 SNHLY, CDR2 FYNNEI. V shed 1 base and J shed 0 bases, with 9 bases lying between them.

The chain links TRBV7-9 to TRBJ2-2; D is ambiguous. Looked up from germline, CDR1 is SEHNR and CDR2 is FQNEAQ (reference sequence). This CDR3 region has 12 residues. V gave up 10 bases and J gave up 2 bases, with 8 bases separating them. CDR3 amino acids: CATWANTGELFF. In DNA, the CDR3 is TGTGCCACCTGGGCAAACACCGGGGAGCTGTTTTTT.

This sequence joins TRBV6-5 and TRBJ2-3; TRBD2 aligns across 8 bases. The germline V gene encodes CDR1 MNHEY and CDR2 SVGAGI. V shed 6 bases, J shed 1 base, and the junction held 6 bases outside the gene matches. The CDR3 runs 15 residues. CDR3 bases: TGTGCCAGCAGCTTACTAGCGGAGGGCACAGATACGCAGTATTTT. Translating it yields CASSLLAEGTDTQYF.

V gene TRBV29-1 combines with J gene TRBJ2-2; D might be TRBD1 (6 bases). This CDR3 region has 14 residues. V was cut by 3 bases and J by 3 bases, with 11 bases left in between. Germline V gene lookup returns CDR1 SQVTM and CDR2 ANQGSEA. The CDR3 region is CSVDQGRDTGELFF. The CDR3 DNA is TGCAGCGTTGATCAGGGGCGCGACACCGGGGAGCTGTTTTTT.

The CDR3 DNA reads TGTGCCAGCAGCTCGACTAGCACCTCATACGAGCAGTACTTC. It codes for CASSSTSTSYEQYF. The V gene is TRBV5-4, the J gene TRBJ2-7, with TRBD2 matching over 7 bases. V lost 3 bases, J lost 4 bases, and 7 bases stayed unmatched. The length of the CDR3 is 14 residues. Germline loops: CDR1 SGHNT, CDR2 YYREEE (reference sequence).

This clone was observed a handful of times. CDR3 loop: CASSELGLAANTGELFF. The DNA of the CDR3 is TGTGCCAGCAGTGAACTGGGACTAGCGGCTAACACCGGGGAGCTGTTTTTT. The V and J genes are TRBV25-1 and TRBJ2-2, with 11 bases matching TRBD2. The CDR3 length is 17 residues. Trimming cost V 2 bases and J 2 bases; bases outside gene matches: 4. The germline CDR1 and CDR2 sequences are MGHDK and SYGVNS.

The chain combines TRBV25-1 with TRBJ2-7; 8 bases fit TRBD2. Germline V gene sequence: CDR1 MGHDK, CDR2 SYGVNS. This CDR3 spans 14 amino acids. V lost 4 bases, J lost 2 bases, and 4 bases stayed unmatched. In DNA, the CDR3 is TGTGCCAGCAGTGGTTTAGCGGGAACCTACGAGCAGTACTTC. This gives the protein CASSGLAGTYEQYF.

The chain recombines TRBV13 with TRBJ2-2; possibly TRBD2 for D (6 bases). The germline V gene has CDR1 PRHDT and CDR2 FYEKMQ (reference sequence). This CDR3 has 16 amino acids. The V and J ends lost 2 bases and 4 bases respectively, with 14 bases between them. The CDR3 reads CASSLFPGEVTGELFF. Here the CDR3 DNA reads TGTGCCAGCAGCTTATTTCCGGGGGAGGTCACCGGGGAGCTGTTTTTT.

This clone was seen a handful of times. The chain is built from TRBV30 and TRBJ2-7; a weak D match, TRBD1 (5 bases). CDR3 size: 16 residues. The V gene's germline CDR1 is GTSNPN and CDR2 SVGIG (reference sequence). The V end lost 2 bases, the J end lost 2 bases, and 19 bases lay between the germline ends. DNA for the CDR3: TGTGCCTGGAGTACCATAGGGGCAGAAAAAGCCTACGAGCAGTACTTC. This encodes CAWSTIGAEKAYEQYF.

The chain is built from TRBV7-1 and TRBJ2-7; D is ambiguous. TRBV7-1 carries the ORF label, with uncertain function. The CDR3 runs 14 residues. The V gene lost 4 bases and the J gene lost 2 bases, with 12 bases spanning the gap. The CDR3 nucleotides are TGTGCCAGCAGCTTCATAGCCGGAACCTACGAGCAGTACTTC. Amino acid sequence: CASSFIAGTYEQYF.

The chain couples TRBV2 to TRBJ2-7; D possibly corresponds to TRBD1 (6 bases). Germline V CDR1 and CDR2: SNHLY, FYNNEI. The CDR3 totals 13 residues. With 8 bases removed from V and 0 bases from J, the gap between germline ends came to 11 bases. CDR3 nucleotides: TGTGCCAGCGGACAGAGGGACTCCTACGAGCAGTACTTC. Translated, it gives CASGQRDSYEQYF.

The CDR3 DNA reads as TGTGCCATCAGTGACAGGGGGCAGGTTCAGCCCCAGCATTTT. It codes for CAISDRGQVQPQHF. The V call is TRBV10-3, the J call TRBJ1-5; 8 bases align to TRBD1. The V and J ends lost 3 bases and 6 bases, in that order; junction bases with no gene match: 4. Germline values: CDR1 ENHRY, CDR2 SYGVKD. The length of the CDR3 is 14 residues.

V usage is TRBV7-9 and J usage is TRBJ2-1; 8 nucleotides match TRBD2. V lost 2 bases to trimming and J lost 4 bases; unmatched junction nucleotides: 13. The CDR3 is 18 residues long. The V gene's germline CDR1 is SEHNR and CDR2 FQNEAQ (reference sequence). The CDR3 DNA sequence: TGTGCCAGCAGCTTAAGACGGGGAGAGCGGGAGATTTACAATGAGCAGTTCTTC. It encodes CASSLRRGEREIYNEQFF.

The chain links TRBV7-2 to TRBJ1-2; perhaps TRBD1 as D (5 bases). Germline CDR1 SGHTA, CDR2 FQGNSA. V was cut by 5 bases and J by 4 bases, with 14 bases left in between. The CDR3 extends over 14 amino acids. CDR3 region: CASSPSLGPYGYTF. For the CDR3, the DNA is TGTGCCAGCAGCCCCTCTCTGGGGCCCTATGGCTACACCTTC.

The CDR3 reads CASSGTHSGNTIYF. The CDR3 coding sequence is TGTGCCAGCAGCGGGACACACTCTGGAAACACCATATATTTT. This sequence joins TRBV9 and TRBJ1-3, with D perhaps TRBD1 (5 bases). V dropped 3 bases and J dropped 0 bases, with 7 bases sitting between them. In germline, CDR1 is SGDLS, CDR2 YYNGEE. The CDR3 has 14 residues.

V gene TRBV28 combines with J gene TRBJ2-3, with TRBD2 matching 14 bases. V lost 7 bases and J lost 6; bases outside the gene matches: 21. Germline assignment: CDR1 MDHEN and CDR2 SYDVKM. This CDR3 has 20 amino acids. CDR3 region: CASTTSVPGLAGAPGDTQYF. CDR3 DNA: TGTGCCAGCACCACGTCGGTACCGGGACTAGCGGGAGCCCCAGGGGATACGCAGTATTTT.

The rearrangement joins TRBV18 to TRBJ1-1, with D possibly TRBD1 on 6 matching bases. Germline values: CDR1 KGHSH, CDR2 LQKENI. V dropped 6 bases and J dropped 1 base, with 18 bases sitting between them. CDR3 size: 16 residues. CDR3 sequence: CASSPSAGAENTEAFF. DNA for the CDR3: TGTGCCAGCTCCCCTTCGGCGGGGGCCGAGAACACTGAAGCTTTCTTT.

This chain uses TRBV28 with TRBJ2-1; TRBD1 is a possible D gene (6 bases). Trimming took 5 bases from V and 8 from J, leaving 22 bases between them. The CDR3 runs 16 residues. Germline values: CDR1 MDHEN, CDR2 SYDVKM. CDR3 region: CASSTQLPQGIDEQFF. In nucleotides, the CDR3 is TGTGCCAGCAGTACCCAGTTGCCCCAGGGGATCGATGAGCAGTTCTTC. The full variable domain, its missing parts supplied by reference TRBV28 and TRBJ2-1, is DVKVTQSSRYLVKRTGEKVFLECVQDMDHENMFWYRQDPGLGLRLIYFSYDVKMKEKGDIPEGYSVSREKKERFSLILESASTNQTSMYLCASSTQLPQGIDEQFFGPGTRLTVL.

The chain combines TRBV7-2 with TRBJ2-1; 8 bases match TRBD1. CDR3 length equals 15 residues. With V trimmed by 1 base and J by 8 bases, 7 bases remained unmatched. From germline, CDR1 is SGHTA and CDR2 FQGNSA. This CDR3 is CASSLVWDRRDEQFF. As DNA, the CDR3 is TGTGCCAGCAGCTTAGTTTGGGACAGGCGTGATGAGCAGTTCTTC.

This chain links TRBV27 with TRBJ1-3; TRBD1 is a possible D gene (5 bases). Germline loops: CDR1 MNHEY, CDR2 SMNVEV (reference sequence). Between the trimmed V and J ends, which lost 5 bases and 0 bases, there was a span of 11 bases. CDR3 length equals 15 residues. The CDR3 loop reads CASSQRGFSGNTIYF. The CDR3 coding sequence is TGTGCCAGCAGTCAAAGGGGCTTCTCTGGAAACACCATATATTTT.

As to this clone: One junction end disagrees with the germline gene, perhaps due to a read error. The rearrangement uses TRBV30 and TRBJ2-7; 10 bases line up with TRBD1. CDR1 is GTSNPN, CDR2 SVGIG, per germline (reference sequence). The CDR3 length is 13 residues. This chain's CDR3 is CAWSDPGTGVRDF. The CDR3, as DNA: TGTGCCTGGAGTGACCCCGGGACAGGGGTAAGGGACTTC. Drawing the rest from reference TRBV30 and TRBJ2-7, the complete variable domain is SQTIHQWPATLVQPVGSPLSLECTVEGTSNPNLYWYRQAAGRGLQLLFYSVGIGQISSEVPQNLSASRPQDRQFILSSKKLLLSDSGFYLCAWSDPGTGVRDFGPGTRLTVT.

The rearrangement uses TRBV5-4 and TRBJ1-2; D may be TRBD1 (5 bases). Germline values: CDR1 SGHNT, CDR2 YYREEE (reference sequence). The CDR3 spans 16 residues. Trimming pared 0 bases from V and 0 bases from J, leaving 12 bases between. CDR3 sequence: CASSLALNRPNYGYTF. The CDR3 coding sequence is TGTGCCAGCAGCTTGGCCTTGAACAGGCCTAACTATGGCTACACCTTC.

This clone was seen just once. The genes are TRBV2 and TRBJ2-1; 7 nucleotides line up with TRBD1. The CDR3 has 11 residues. Germline CDR1 is SNHLY and CDR2 is FYNNEI. The CDR3 DNA reads TGTGCTGTACAGGGGTCAAGTGAGCAGTTCTTC. Amino acids: CAVQGSSEQFF.

The chain links TRBV7-9 to TRBJ1-1; a possible D gene is TRBD1 (6 bases). The CDR3 runs 15 residues. With 5 bases removed from V and 4 bases from J, the gap between germline ends came to 17 bases. Germline values: CDR1 SEHNR, CDR2 FQNEAQ (reference sequence). CDR3 residues: CASSLDRTAGTEAFF. CDR3 coding DNA: TGTGCCAGCAGCCTGGACAGAACCGCCGGCACTGAAGCTTTCTTT.

The rearrangement links TRBV6-5 to TRBJ1-2; 7 positions agree with TRBD1. Unmatched junction bases numbered 8, after V lost 0 bases and J lost 4 bases. This CDR3 contains 16 residues. Germline V CDR1 and CDR2: MNHEY, SVGAGI. As DNA, the CDR3 is TGTGCCAGCAGTTACTCTCGACAGGGCGTTGGCTATGGCTACACCTTC. It is translated as CASSYSRQGVGYGYTF.